This T cell receptor (beta chain) appears in the sequencing data of a study of blood T cell repertoires in COVID-19. On the study more broadly: Sources were T cells, B-cell-depleted T cells, or PBMCs; the material itself was cDNA or gDNA.

Profiled with immunoSEQ multiplex PCR; TCRdb holds only in-frame clones, not every one. The table shows over 100,000 clones, with roughly 75% occurring only once. Germline CDR1 SEHNR, CDR2 FQNEAQ (reference sequence). CDR3 length: 16 amino acids. Trimming removed 5 bases from V and 4 bases from J; junction bases left unmatched: 8. Sequenced material: peripheral blood. This chain links TRBV7-9 with TRBJ1-2, with 12 bases aligning to TRBD1. The TCR originated in a human donor in a cohort sampled during active or convalescent COVID-19. The CDR3 nucleotides read TGTGCCAGCAGCGAAGGGACAGGGGGCGACCCCTATGGCTACACCTTC. Protein sequence: CASSEGTGGDPYGYTF.